These 11 T cell receptor beta chains originate from one sample sequenced in a study of blood T cell repertoires in COVID-19. The repertoire was sequenced with immunoSEQ multiplex PCR; TCRdb's copy has only in-frame clones and lacks some. The repertoire holds 52,000 or so clones, with more than 75% as singletons. Sequenced: peripheral blood. Receptors originate from a man between 45 and 60 years old with active or convalescent COVID-19.

This sequence joins TRBV13 and TRBJ1-1; 7 bases match TRBD1. Germline-derived CDR1 and CDR2 are PRHDT and FYEKMQ (reference sequence). This CDR3 region has 14 residues. V shed 3 bases, J shed 0 bases, and the junction held 1 base outside the gene matches. The CDR3, as DNA: TGTGCCAGCAGCTTCGACAGGGTGAACACTGAAGCTTTCTTT. This gives the protein CASSFDRVNTEAFF.

This rearrangement joins TRBV23-1 to TRBJ2-5, with TRBD1 identical over 9 bases. TRBV23-1 is placed among ORFs of uncertain function. The CDR3 is 16 amino acids. V was pared by 4 bases and J by 5 bases, with 11 bases of the junction left unmatched. CDR3 DNA sequence: TGCGCCAGCAGTCCCCAATCTACAGGGGGCAGGGAGACCCAGTACTTC. This gives the protein CASSPQSTGGRETQYF.

The chain joins TRBV2 to TRBJ1-4; weak D call: TRBD1 (5 bases). The CDR3 consists of 16 residues. The germline gives CDR1 SNHLY, CDR2 FYNNEI. The V gene lost 0 bases and the J gene lost 4 bases, with 12 bases spanning the gap. The CDR3 region is CASSEATAGDNEKLFF. In DNA form, the CDR3 reads TGTGCCAGCAGTGAAGCTACGGCGGGGGATAATGAAAAACTGTTTTTT.

The rearrangement links TRBV12-3 or TRBV12-4 to TRBJ2-1; D remains unclear. The CDR3 extends over 13 amino acids. V was pared by 5 bases and J by 10 bases, with 15 bases between. In nucleotides, the CDR3 is TGTGCCAGCAGTCCCGACTCCTTAAGGGAGCAGTTCTTC. Protein: CASSPDSLREQFF.

The rearrangement uses TRBV24-1 and TRBJ2-3; TRBD1 matches 10 bases. The V and J ends lost 9 bases and 1 base, in that order; junction bases with no gene match: 0. Germline V CDR1 and CDR2: KGHDR, SFDVKD. This CDR3 is built from 13 residues. CDR3 coding DNA: TGTGCCACCGGGACAGGGGGCACAGATACGCAGTATTTT. Translation gives CATGTGGTDTQYF.

The rearrangement links TRBV2 to TRBJ2-7; D remains ambiguous. CDR1 and CDR2 (germline): SNHLY, FYNNEI. Trimming took off 9 bases at V and 4 bases at J, with 13 bases between the two ends. The CDR3 runs to 12 residues. The CDR3 bases are TGTGCCAGTGGTTTATCAGGTTACGAGCAGTACTTC. This translates into CASGLSGYEQYF.

This clone has only a few counts. The V and J genes are TRBV14 and TRBJ2-5, with D uncertain. This CDR3 contains 14 residues. CDR1 SGHDN and CDR2 FVKESK come from the germline V gene. Trimming took 1 base from V and 5 from J, leaving 11 bases between them. The CDR3 loop is CASSQGARSETQYF. The CDR3, as DNA: TGTGCCAGCAGCCAAGGAGCGCGCTCGGAGACCCAGTACTTC.

The rearrangement links TRBV19 to TRBJ2-3, with D unresolved. Trimming took off 5 bases at V and 1 base at J, with 19 bases between the two ends. The CDR3 covers 17 residues. Per the germline V gene, CDR1 is LNHDA and CDR2 is SQIVND (reference sequence). The CDR3 sequence: CASSPTQSNLGTDTQYF. CDR3 nucleotides: TGTGCCAGTAGTCCCACCCAATCTAATTTGGGCACAGATACGCAGTATTTT.

The chain carries TRBV7-9 and TRBJ2-1, with D possibly TRBD1 on 6 matching bases. Per the germline V gene, CDR1 is SEHNR and CDR2 is FQNEAQ (reference sequence). The CDR3 extends over 14 amino acids. With 6 bases removed from V and 1 base from J, the gap between germline ends came to 10 bases. DNA for the CDR3: TGTGCCAGCAGTCGGGACACGTCCTACAATGAGCAGTTCTTC. It translates to CASSRDTSYNEQFF.

The DNA of the CDR3 is TGTGCCAGTAGCCCAGCGTTGAACTATGGCTACACCTTC. Protein: CASSPALNYGYTF. J is TRBJ1-2 and V is TRBV19; D is uncertain. CDR1 and CDR2 from the germline V gene are LNHDA and SQIVND (reference sequence). This CDR3 is 13 amino acids long. Trimming left V 6 bases short and J 2 bases short, with 10 bases between.

This clone was counted once. V and J are TRBV7-9 and TRBJ1-4, with D possibly TRBD1 on 6 matching bases. The CDR3 is made up of 13 amino acids. Germline V gene lookup returns CDR1 SEHNR and CDR2 FQNEAQ (reference sequence). Trimming took off 5 bases at V and 5 bases at J, with 9 bases between the two ends. The CDR3, as DNA: TGTGCCAGCAGCATCGACAGGAATGAAAAACTGTTTTTT. Its protein product is CASSIDRNEKLFF.